The rows below give T cell receptor beta chains drawn from one sample of a study of Tregs in tolerant kidney transplant recipients. Some clones are missing from TCRdb's copy, which holds only in-frame ones; the method was immunoSEQ multiplex PCR. The sample shows roughly 46,000 clones, less than 95% of them seen only once. Sample: Tregs from blood. These receptors all come from a human donor in good health. Each CDR3 is given with its conserved first and last residue. Each record gives: J gene, V gene, D gene, clone size, CDR3 protein, CDR3 DNA. The D gene is left open where the match is weak. Some rows mark clone size as missing; the rest say once, few, many or name a class of expanded clone.

>TRBJ1-2|TRBV4-1|.|.
CASSQGVGYGYTF
TGCGCCAGCAGCCAAGGGGTTGGATATGGCTACACCTTC
>TRBJ1-2|TRBV9|TRBD1|.
CASSVRQGHSGYTF
TGTGCCAGCAGCGTAAGACAGGGCCATAGTGGCTACACCTTC
>TRBJ2-1|TRBV7-7|.|.
CASSSGSGNNEQFF
TGTGCCAGCAGCTCAGGCTCCGGCAACAATGAGCAGTTCTTC
>TRBJ2-2|TRBV7-6|TRBD2|few
CASSLIVGEGTGELFF
TGTGCCAGCAGCTTGATCGTCGGGGAGGGCACCGGGGAGCTGTTTTTT
>TRBJ1-5|TRBV6-5|.|.
CASSRWRDQPQHF
TGTGCCAGCAGTCGGTGGCGCGATCAGCCCCAGCATTTT
>TRBJ1-2|TRBV7-9|TRBD1|.
CASSRTGGDYGYTF
TGTGCCAGCAGCCGGACAGGGGGCGATTATGGCTACACCTTC
>TRBJ2-1|TRBV2|.|.
CASKADSYNEQFF
TGTGCCAGCAAGGCGGACTCCTACAATGAGCAGTTCTTC
>TRBJ2-3|TRBV29-1|.|.
CSADSTDTQYF
TGCAGCGCGGACAGCACAGATACGCAGTATTTT
>TRBJ2-5|TRBV7-6|TRBD1|.
CASSSSGTGATATQYF
TGTGCCAGCAGCTCGTCCGGGACAGGGGCAACGGCGACCCAGTACTTC
>TRBJ1-2|TRBV11-2|.|.
CASSVNRAPNYGYTF
TGTGCCAGCAGCGTCAACCGGGCCCCTAACTATGGCTACACCTTC
>TRBJ2-3|TRBV4-2|.|.
CASSPRDTTDTQYF
TGTGCCAGCAGCCCCCGGGACACAACAGATACGCAGTATTTT
>TRBJ2-1|TRBV4-1|TRBD2|.
CASSPRRSGVRGALYNEQFF
TGCGCCAGCAGCCCTCGCCGGTCGGGGGTGCGGGGGGCATTATACAATGAGCAGTTCTTC
>TRBJ2-1|TRBV5-1|TRBD1|.
CASSLAQGVYTEQFF
TGCGCCAGCAGCTTGGCCCAGGGGGTCTACACTGAGCAGTTCTTC
>TRBJ1-2|TRBV9|TRBD1|once
CASSATGTAYGYTF
TGTGCCAGCAGCGCTACCGGGACAGCCTATGGCTACACCTTC
>TRBJ1-1|TRBV29-1|TRBD1|.
CSVLNPGQLNTEAFF
TGCAGCGTTTTAAACCCGGGACAGCTAAACACTGAAGCTTTCTTT
>TRBJ1-2|TRBV6-5|.|.
CASSPLAGASGYTF
TGTGCCAGCAGTCCCCTCGCGGGGGCGAGTGGCTACACCTTC
>TRBJ1-6|TRBV11-2|.|.
CASSLVLGRSYNSPLHF
TGTGCCAGCAGCTTAGTTCTGGGGAGGTCCTATAATTCACCCCTCCACTTT
>TRBJ1-2|TRBV29-1|TRBD1|.
CSVGAGTGGGYTF
TGCAGCGTCGGTGCCGGGACAGGGGGAGGCTACACCTTC
>TRBJ2-7|TRBV5-1|.|.
CASSLAPLGTGVDYEQYF
TGCGCCAGCAGCTTGGCCCCCCTTGGTACGGGAGTCGATTACGAGCAGTACTTC
>TRBJ1-1|TRBV6-5|TRBD1|.
CASNSRDRAFF
TGTGCCAGCAATTCCCGGGACAGAGCTTTCTTT
>TRBJ2-5|TRBV2|.|.
CASTPGLQETQYF
TGTGCCAGCACCCCCGGATTACAAGAGACCCAGTACTTC
>TRBJ2-1|TRBV5-1|.|.
CASSFQGSSSYNEQFF
TGCGCCAGCAGCTTCCAGGGGTCGAGCTCCTACAATGAGCAGTTCTTC
>TRBJ1-6|TRBV19|TRBD1|.
CASTRQGDGSPLHF
TGTGCCAGTACCAGACAGGGCGACGGATCACCCCTCCACTTT
>TRBJ1-4|TRBV5-1|.|.
CASSLEGQANEKLFF
TGCGCCAGCAGCTTGGAGGGACAAGCTAATGAAAAACTGTTTTTT
>TRBJ2-7|TRBV7-8|.|.
CASSLVEDSYEQYF
TGTGCCAGCAGCTTAGTCGAAGACTCCTACGAGCAGTACTTC
>TRBJ1-6|TRBV7-3|TRBD1|.
CASSLTGQGRSPLHF
TGTGCCAGCAGCTTAACGGGACAGGGTAGATCACCCCTCCACTTT
>TRBJ2-7|TRBV6-1|.|.
CASYGQSSYEQYF
TGTGCCAGCTACGGACAGAGCTCCTACGAGCAGTACTTC
>TRBJ2-1|TRBV5-4|.|once
CASKTGPVDNEQFF
TGTGCCAGCAAAACAGGGCCAGTCGACAATGAGCAGTTCTTC
>TRBJ1-2|TRBV7-9|.|.
CASSLSGQNYGYTF
TGTGCCAGCAGCTTATCCGGACAGAACTATGGCTACACCTTC
>TRBJ1-6|TRBV18|.|.
CASSQLPGSSYNSPLHF
TGTGCCAGCTCACAACTCCCGGGGAGCTCCTATAATTCACCCCTCCACTTT
>TRBJ2-7|TRBV5-1|TRBD1|.
CASSLARGQGTYEQYF
TGCGCCAGCAGCTTGGCCCGAGGACAGGGTACCTACGAGCAGTACTTC
>TRBJ1-1|TRBV5-1|.|.
CASSRAQGTEAFF
TGCGCCAGCAGCCGAGCACAGGGCACTGAAGCTTTCTTT
>TRBJ2-5|TRBV5-4|.|.
CASSLGTGKQETQYF
TGTGCCAGCAGCTTGGGGACTGGAAAACAAGAGACCCAGTACTTC
>TRBJ1-5|TRBV2|.|.
CASGDEGYQPQHF
TGTGCCAGCGGGGATGAGGGGTATCAGCCCCAGCATTTT
>TRBJ2-7|TRBV5-6|TRBD2|few
CASSFYQRESEQYF
TGTGCCAGCAGCTTTTATCAGCGGGAGAGCGAGCAGTACTTC
>TRBJ1-5|TRBV5-6|.|.
CASSLRGAGQPQHF
TGTGCCAGCAGCTTGAGGGGGGCTGGACAGCCCCAGCATTTT
>TRBJ2-7|TRBV4-2|TRBD1|.
CASSQRGQGADPYEQYF
TGTGCCAGCAGCCAAAGGGGACAGGGGGCGGATCCCTACGAGCAGTACTTC
>TRBJ1-1|TRBV10-3|TRBD1|.
CAIRDRAETEAFF
TGTGCCATCAGGGACAGGGCGGAGACTGAAGCTTTCTTT
>TRBJ1-2|TRBV7-2|.|.
CASSLVVTATQNYGYTF
TGTGCCAGCAGCTTAGTTGTGACAGCCACCCAGAACTATGGCTACACCTTC
>TRBJ2-7|TRBV6-9|.|.
CASSNRGYEQYF
TGTGCCAGCAGCAACAGAGGCTACGAGCAGTACTTC
>TRBJ1-2|TRBV5-1|TRBD1|.
CASSQQGNFGYGYTF
TGCGCCAGCAGCCAACAGGGGAATTTTGGCTATGGCTACACCTTC
>TRBJ2-1|TRBV5-1|.|.
CASSWGRGPPYNEQFF
TGCGCCAGCAGCTGGGGGCGGGGGCCCCCCTACAATGAGCAGTTCTTC
>TRBJ2-5|TRBV5-1|.|.
CASSLLGSQETQYF
TGCGCCAGCAGCCTACTGGGTAGTCAAGAGACCCAGTACTTC
>TRBJ2-1|TRBV9|TRBD2|once
CASSPGAGGYNEQFF
TGTGCCAGCAGCCCGGGAGCGGGGGGGTACAATGAGCAGTTCTTC
>TRBJ2-7|TRBV5-6|.|.
CASSRDRNYEQYF
TGTGCCAGCAGCCGGGACCGAAACTACGAGCAGTACTTC